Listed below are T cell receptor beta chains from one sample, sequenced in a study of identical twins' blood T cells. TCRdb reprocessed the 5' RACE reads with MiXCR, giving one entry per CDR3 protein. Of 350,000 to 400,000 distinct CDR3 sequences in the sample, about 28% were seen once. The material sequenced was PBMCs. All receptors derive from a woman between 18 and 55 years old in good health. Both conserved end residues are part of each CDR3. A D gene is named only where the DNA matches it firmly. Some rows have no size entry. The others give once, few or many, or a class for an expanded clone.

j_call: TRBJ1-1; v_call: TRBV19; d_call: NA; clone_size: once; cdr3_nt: TGTGCCAGTAGTGATCACACCCAATCACACAGGGTTGAAGCTTTCTTT; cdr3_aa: CASSDHTQSHRVEAFF
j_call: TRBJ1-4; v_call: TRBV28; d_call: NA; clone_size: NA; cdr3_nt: TGTGCCAGCAGTTTAATTTCTAATGAAAAGCTGTTTTTT; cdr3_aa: CASSLISNEKLFF
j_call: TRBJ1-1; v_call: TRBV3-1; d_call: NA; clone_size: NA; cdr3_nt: TGTGCCAGCAGCCAAGATGGGAGGTACACTGAAGCTTTCTTT; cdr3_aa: CASSQDGRYTEAFF
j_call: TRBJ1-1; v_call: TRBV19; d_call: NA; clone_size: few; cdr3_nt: TGTGCCACCTCTGACACATGGACGGTAAACACTGAAGCTTTCTTT; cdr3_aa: CATSDTWTVNTEAFF
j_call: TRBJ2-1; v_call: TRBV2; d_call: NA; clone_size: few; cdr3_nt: TGTGCCAGCAGTGAAAGTTCGCTCATTTACAATGAGCAGTTCTTC; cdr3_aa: CASSESSLIYNEQFF
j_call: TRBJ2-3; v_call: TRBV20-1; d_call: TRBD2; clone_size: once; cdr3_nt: TGCTGTGCTAGTCCTAGCGGGATACCAGATACGCAGTATTTT; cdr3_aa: CCASPSGIPDTQYF
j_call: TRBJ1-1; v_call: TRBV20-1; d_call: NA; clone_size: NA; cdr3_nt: TGCAGTGCTGGACCACAGGGAACTGAAGCTTTCTTT; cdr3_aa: CSAGPQGTEAFF
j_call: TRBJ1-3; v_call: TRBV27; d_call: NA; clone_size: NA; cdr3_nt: TGTGCCAGCGCCAAAAACGGGGGCACCATATATTTT; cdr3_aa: CASAKNGGTIYF
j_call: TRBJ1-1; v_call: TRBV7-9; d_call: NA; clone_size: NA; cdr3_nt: TGTGCCAGCAACCTACAGATGAACACTGAAGCTTTCTTT; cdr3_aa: CASNLQMNTEAFF
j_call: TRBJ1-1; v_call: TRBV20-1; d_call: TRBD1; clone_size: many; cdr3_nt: TGCAGTGCACGACAGGGGGCTGCTGAAGCTTTCTTT; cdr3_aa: CSARQGAAEAFF
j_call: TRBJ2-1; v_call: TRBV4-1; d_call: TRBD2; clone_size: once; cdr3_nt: TGCGCCAGCGCGGGGGGTATGATTTACAATGAGCAGTTCTTC; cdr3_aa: CASAGGMIYNEQFF
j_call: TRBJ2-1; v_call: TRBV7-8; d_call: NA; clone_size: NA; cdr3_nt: TGTGCCAGCAGCTTACCGGACTACAATGAGCAGTTCTTC; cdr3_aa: CASSLPDYNEQFF
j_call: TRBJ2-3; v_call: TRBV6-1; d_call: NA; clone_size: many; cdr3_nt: TGTGCCGTGGGGGGGACAACGGGTCGAGATACGCAGTATTTT; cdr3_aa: CAVGGTTGRDTQYF
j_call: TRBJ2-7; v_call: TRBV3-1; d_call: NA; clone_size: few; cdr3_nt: TGTGCCAGCAGCTTTAACAGGGCGTACGAGCAGTACTTC; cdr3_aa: CASSFNRAYEQYF
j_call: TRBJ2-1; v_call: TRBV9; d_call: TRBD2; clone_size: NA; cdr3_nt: TGTGCCAGCAGCGTAGCTAGCGGGGGGTACAATGAGCAGTTCTTC; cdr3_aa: CASSVASGGYNEQFF
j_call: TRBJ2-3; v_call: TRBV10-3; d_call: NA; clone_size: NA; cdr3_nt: TGTGCCATCAGTGAACTAGAAACAGATACGCAGTATTTT; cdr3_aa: CAISELETDTQYF
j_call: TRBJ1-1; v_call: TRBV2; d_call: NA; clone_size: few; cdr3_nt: TGTGCCAGCAGTGATGGGACATTGGACACTGAAGCTTTCTTT; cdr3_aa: CASSDGTLDTEAFF
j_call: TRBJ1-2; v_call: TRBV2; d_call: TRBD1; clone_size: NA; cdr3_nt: TGTGCCAGCACCCAACAGGGGCTGGGCTATGGCTACACCTTC; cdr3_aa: CASTQQGLGYGYTF
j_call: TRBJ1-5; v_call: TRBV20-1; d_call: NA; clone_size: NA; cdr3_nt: TGCAGTGCTAGAGATGAGGGGGATCAGCCCCAGCATTTT; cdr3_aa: CSARDEGDQPQHF
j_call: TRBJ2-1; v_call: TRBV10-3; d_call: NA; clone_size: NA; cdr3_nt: TGTGCCATCAGTGAGCGGACAGCCTACAATGAGCAGTTCTTC; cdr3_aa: CAISERTAYNEQFF
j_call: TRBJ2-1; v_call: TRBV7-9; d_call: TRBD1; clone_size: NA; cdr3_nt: TGTGCCAGCAGTCTGCTATACGGGACAGCAGAACGCAATGAGCAGTTCTTC; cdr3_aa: CASSLLYGTAERNEQFF
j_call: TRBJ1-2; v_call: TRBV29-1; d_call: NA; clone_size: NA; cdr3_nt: TGCAGCGTTGATTCGTCCAGAGACATGGGAGGCTACACCTTC; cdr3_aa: CSVDSSRDMGGYTF
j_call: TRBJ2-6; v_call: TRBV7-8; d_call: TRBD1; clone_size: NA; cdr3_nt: TGTGCCAGCAGCTTAGTTCGGCCAGGGGGCAAAAATGGGGCCAACGTCCTGACTTTC; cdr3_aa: CASSLVRPGGKNGANVLTF
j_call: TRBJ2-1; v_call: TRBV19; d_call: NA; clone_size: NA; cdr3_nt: TGTGCCAGTAGTATGATCTCCGGAGGGAGGCTCTACAATGAGCAGTTCTTC; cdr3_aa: CASSMISGGRLYNEQFF
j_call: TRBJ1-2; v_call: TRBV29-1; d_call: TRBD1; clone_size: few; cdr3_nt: TGCAGCGTCGCGACAGGGGAGGAAGGCTACACCTTC; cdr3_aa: CSVATGEEGYTF
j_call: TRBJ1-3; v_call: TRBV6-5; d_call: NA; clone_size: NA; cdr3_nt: TGTGCCAGCAGTTACTACAGGGGAAACACCATATATTTT; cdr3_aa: CASSYYRGNTIYF
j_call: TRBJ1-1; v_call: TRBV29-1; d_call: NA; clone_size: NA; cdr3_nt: TGCAGCGTTGATTCGGGTTATTCGAACACTGAAGCTTTCTTT; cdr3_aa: CSVDSGYSNTEAFF
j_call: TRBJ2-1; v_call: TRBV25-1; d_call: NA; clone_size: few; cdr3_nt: TGTGCCAGCAGTGCCAAGTGGTTAGGTTACAATGAGCAGTTCTTC; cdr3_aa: CASSAKWLGYNEQFF
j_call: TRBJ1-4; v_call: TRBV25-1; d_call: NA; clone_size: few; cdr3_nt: TGTGCCAGCAGAGAGTCTGAAAAACTGTTTTTT; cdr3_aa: CASRESEKLFF
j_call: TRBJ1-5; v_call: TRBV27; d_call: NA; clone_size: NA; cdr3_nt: TGTGCCAGCAGTCTGGACGCCATAAATCAGCCCCAGCATTTT; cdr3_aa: CASSLDAINQPQHF
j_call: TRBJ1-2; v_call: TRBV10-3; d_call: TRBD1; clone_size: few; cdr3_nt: TGTGCCATCAGTGGGACAGGCGATGGCTACACCTTC; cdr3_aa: CAISGTGDGYTF
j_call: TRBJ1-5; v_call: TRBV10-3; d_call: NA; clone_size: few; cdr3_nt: TGTGCCATCAGTGATCGATCCGAGAGAGGTCAGCCCCAGCATTTT; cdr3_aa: CAISDRSERGQPQHF
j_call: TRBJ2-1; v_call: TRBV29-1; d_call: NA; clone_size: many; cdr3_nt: TGCAGCGTTGAGAATGGCAGGGCCTACAATGAGCAGTTCTTC; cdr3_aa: CSVENGRAYNEQFF
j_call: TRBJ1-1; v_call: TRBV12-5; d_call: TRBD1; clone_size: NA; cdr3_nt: TGTGCTAGTGTTCCCGGGACAGGGTTAGCTTTCTTT; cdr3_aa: CASVPGTGLAFF
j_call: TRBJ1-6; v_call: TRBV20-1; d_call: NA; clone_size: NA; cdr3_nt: TGCAGTGCAGGGGGGCAGACCAATTCACCCCTCCACTTT; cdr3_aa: CSAGGQTNSPLHF
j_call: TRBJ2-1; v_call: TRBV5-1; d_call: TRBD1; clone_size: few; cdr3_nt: TGCGCCAGCAGCTTGAGACAGGGGGCGAGAAATGAGCAGTTCTTC; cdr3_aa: CASSLRQGARNEQFF
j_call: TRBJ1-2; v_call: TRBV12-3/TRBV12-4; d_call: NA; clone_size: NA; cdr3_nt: TGTGCCAGCAGTTTACGACTTCCCCTAGCTAACTATGGCTACACCTTC; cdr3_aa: CASSLRLPLANYGYTF
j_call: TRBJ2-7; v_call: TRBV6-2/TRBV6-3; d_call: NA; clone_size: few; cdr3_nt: TGTGCCAGCAGCCCCGGGACTCTCTACGAGCAGTACTTC; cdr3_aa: CASSPGTLYEQYF
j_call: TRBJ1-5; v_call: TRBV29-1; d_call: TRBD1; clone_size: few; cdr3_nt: TGCAGCGTTGCGGGACAGGAAGGTCAGCCCCAGCATTTT; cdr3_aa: CSVAGQEGQPQHF
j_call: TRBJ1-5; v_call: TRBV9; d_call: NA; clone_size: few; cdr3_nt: TGTGCCAGCAGCGTAGCTGGAGGGTCTAATCAGCCCCAGCATTTT; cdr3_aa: CASSVAGGSNQPQHF
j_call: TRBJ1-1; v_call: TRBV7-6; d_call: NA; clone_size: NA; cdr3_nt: TGTGCCAGCAGCTTAGCGGGGGGCAGTCACTTGAACACTGAAGCTTTCTTT; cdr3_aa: CASSLAGGSHLNTEAFF
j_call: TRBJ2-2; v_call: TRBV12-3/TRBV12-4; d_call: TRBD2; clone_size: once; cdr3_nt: TGTGCCAGCAGTTCGGGAGCGGGAGAAGGTTTCGGGGAGCTGTTTTTT; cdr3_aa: CASSSGAGEGFGELFF
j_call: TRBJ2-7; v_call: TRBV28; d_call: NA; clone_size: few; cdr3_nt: TGTGCCAGCAGTGATCGGGTCAACGAGCAGTACTTC; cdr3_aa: CASSDRVNEQYF
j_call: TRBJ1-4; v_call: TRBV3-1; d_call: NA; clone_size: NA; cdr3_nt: TGTGCCAGCAGCCAAGCCGGGGGGCTAAGTGAAAAACTGTTTTTT; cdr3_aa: CASSQAGGLSEKLFF
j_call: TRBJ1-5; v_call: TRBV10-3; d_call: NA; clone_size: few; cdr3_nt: TGTGCCATCAGCCCCTCAGGCAGTAGCAATCAGCCCCAGCATTTT; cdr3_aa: CAISPSGSSNQPQHF
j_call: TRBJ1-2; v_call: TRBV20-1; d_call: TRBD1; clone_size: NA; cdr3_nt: TGCAGTGCTAGATCCCGACAGGGTGACTATGGCTACACCTTC; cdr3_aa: CSARSRQGDYGYTF
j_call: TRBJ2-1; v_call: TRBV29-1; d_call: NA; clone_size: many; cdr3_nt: TGCAGCGCCGCGGAGTCCTACTACAATGAGCAGTTCTTC; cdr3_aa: CSAAESYYNEQFF
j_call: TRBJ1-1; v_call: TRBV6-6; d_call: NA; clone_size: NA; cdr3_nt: TGTGCCAGCAGTTACCCCCCCTCGGGGAACACTGAAGCTTTCTTT; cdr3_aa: CASSYPPSGNTEAFF
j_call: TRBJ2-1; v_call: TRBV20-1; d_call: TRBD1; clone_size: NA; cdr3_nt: TGCAGTGCCGAGGACAGGGAGGCCTACAATGAGCAGTTCTTC; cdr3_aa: CSAEDREAYNEQFF
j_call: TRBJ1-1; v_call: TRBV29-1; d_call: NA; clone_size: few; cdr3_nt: TGCAGCGTTGAGTGGAATCCAGGAACTGAAGCTTTCTTT; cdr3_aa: CSVEWNPGTEAFF
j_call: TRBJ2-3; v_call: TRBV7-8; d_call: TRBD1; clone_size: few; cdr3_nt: TGTGCCAGCACCGCCGGGACAGGATTTAGTCCGCAGTATTTT; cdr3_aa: CASTAGTGFSPQYF
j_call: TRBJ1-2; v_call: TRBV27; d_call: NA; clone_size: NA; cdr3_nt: TGTGCCAGCAGTTTACGTGGGGTAACGAGGGGCTACACCTTC; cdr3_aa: CASSLRGVTRGYTF
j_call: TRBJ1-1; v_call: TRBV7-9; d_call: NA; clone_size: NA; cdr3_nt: TGTGCCAGCAGCACGACCGCGGGGACTGAAGCTTTCTTT; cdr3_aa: CASSTTAGTEAFF